This T cell receptor beta chain was sequenced in a study of shared clonotypes between healthy human individuals. Overall study findings and caveats: Among the subsets, naive ones generally showed larger estimated richness than memory ones.

Deep was the level used in running the assay. Method: immunoSEQ multiplex PCR; TCRdb's copy keeps in-frame clones and lacks some. The sample holds about 120,000 clones; roughly two thirds are singletons and the top ten take 24%. CDR1 SGDLS and CDR2 YYNGEE come from the germline V gene. Unmatched junction bases numbered 2, after V lost 5 bases and J lost 3 bases. This CDR3 contains 13 residues. This clone appeared many times. The antigen is undetermined. Nashville, Tennessee was home to all donors, who were Caucasian adults. This sequence joins TRBV9 and TRBJ2-7; 10 bases line up with TRBD2. The material sequenced was memory CD8+ T cells sorted from blood. Specified subset: CD45RO+ cells pooled with CCR7-negative TemRA cells. The receptor comes from a woman aged 25-40 years in good health. CDR3 sequence reads: CASRRTSGYEQYF. The CDR3 coding sequence is TGTGCCAGCAGGAGGACTAGCGGCTACGAGCAGTACTTC.